Following are 14 T cell receptor beta chains from one sample sequenced in a study of CD8 T cells in ankylosing spondylitis. The antigens of these receptors remain unknown. Study-wide points: A motif in TCR beta, a set of under ten highly homologous variants, appeared characteristic of ankylosing spondylitis blood.

TCRdb re-called the 5' RACE reads through MiXCR, storing one row per CDR3 protein. The table includes 450,000 or so distinct CDR3 sequences, roughly 27% detected once. Sequencing was performed on blood, either unsorted or a sorted T cell fraction (not recorded which). These receptors originate from a male donor with ankylosing spondylitis.

This clonotype was seen only a few times. J is TRBJ1-2 and V is TRBV5-1, with D possibly being TRBD1 (6 bases). Germline V CDR1 and CDR2: SGHRS, YFSETQ. The CDR3 contains 14 residues. Trimming took 3 bases from V and 1 from J, leaving 10 bases between them. CDR3 in DNA: TGCGCCAGCAGCTATCTACAGGGTAACTATGGCTACACCTTC. Protein sequence: CASSYLQGNYGYTF.

The CDR3 here is CASSEQRYEQYF. The CDR3 bases are TGTGCCAGCAGTGAACAGAGATACGAGCAGTACTTC. The chain is built from TRBV2 and TRBJ2-7; D gene ambiguous. Germline V lookup: CDR1 SNHLY, CDR2 FYNNEI. The CDR3 is 12 amino acids. With 2 bases removed from V and 4 bases from J, the gap between germline ends came to 6 bases.

Here the CDR3 reads CSAPRASGSRNTQYF. In DNA form, the CDR3 reads TGCAGTGCCCCCAGGGCTAGCGGGAGTCGGAATACGCAGTATTTT. V usage is TRBV20-1 and J usage is TRBJ2-3, with 10 bases lining up with TRBD2. The V segment lost 6 bases and the J segment 7 bases; nucleotides outside the gene matches: 13. The CDR3 contains 15 residues. Germline CDR1 DFQATT, CDR2 SNEGSKA (reference sequence).

The chain has TRBV7-2 and TRBJ2-7; TRBD2 aligns across 8 bases. Trimming removed 5 bases from V and 3 bases from J; junction bases left unmatched: 9. The length of the CDR3 is 15 residues. CDR1 is SGHTA, CDR2 FQGNSA, per germline. In nucleotides, the CDR3 is TGTGCCAGCAGCGTTACTAGCGGACAGCGCTACGAGCAGTACTTC. Its translation: CASSVTSGQRYEQYF. Filled out from reference TRBV7-2 and TRBJ2-7, the complete variable domain reads GAGVSQSPSNKVTEKGKDVELRCDPISGHTALYWYRQSLGQGLEFLIYFQGNSAPDKSGLPSDRFSAERTGGSVSTLTIQRTQQEDSAVYLCASSVTSGQRYEQYFGPGTRLTVT.

The V and J genes are TRBV20-1 and TRBJ2-7, with 9 bases lining up with TRBD1. With 0 bases clipped from V and 3 bases from J, the junction kept 3 bases outside the gene matches. The CDR3 has 14 residues. Germline V lookup: CDR1 DFQATT, CDR2 SNEGSKA (reference sequence). The CDR3 DNA sequence: TGCAGTGCTAGAGAGAGGACAGGGGACTACGAGCAGTACTTC. Protein sequence: CSARERTGDYEQYF.

J is TRBJ1-3 and V is TRBV12-3 or TRBV12-4; D is unclear. CDR3 length: 16 amino acids. Trimming stripped 5 bases from V and 3 bases from J, with 17 bases between. This chain's CDR3 is CASSPFYGVGGNTIYF. CDR3 sequence (DNA): TGTGCCAGCAGTCCTTTTTATGGGGTCGGTGGAAACACCATATATTTT.

This clonotype has just a few counts. The V gene is TRBV4-2, the J gene TRBJ2-1; TRBD1 aligns across 9 bases. The ends lost 1 base at V and 8 bases at J; junction bases unmatched: 3. This CDR3 is 14 amino acids long. Germline CDR1 is LGHNA and CDR2 is YNFKEQ. The CDR3 DNA is TGTGCCAGCAGCCAAGGGACAGGGGACGATGAGCAGTTCTTC. This encodes CASSQGTGDDEQFF.

The V call is TRBV3-1, the J call TRBJ2-2; TRBD1 is a possible D gene (5 bases). This CDR3 comprises 15 residues. Trimming shortened V by 4 bases and J by 3 bases, and 12 bases separated the two germline ends. Per the germline V gene, CDR1 is LGHDT and CDR2 is YNNKEL (reference sequence). CDR3 nucleotides: TGTGCCAGCAGCCGGCCAGGGATCGACACCGGGGAGCTGTTTTTT. Translated, it gives CASSRPGIDTGELFF. Combining the CDR3 with reference TRBV3-1 and TRBJ2-2 gives the whole variable domain DTAVSQTPKYLVTQMGNDKSIKCEQNLGHDTMYWYKQDSKKFLKIMFSYNNKELIINETVPNRFSPKSPDKAHLNLHINSLELGDSAVYFCASSRPGIDTGELFFGEGSRLTVL.

V and J are TRBV29-1 and TRBJ1-1; TRBD1 agrees at 7 bases. With V trimmed by 6 bases and J by 4 bases, 11 bases remained unmatched. CDR1 is SQVTM and CDR2 is ANQGSEA in the germline V gene. The CDR3 sequence is 14 residues long. In DNA, the CDR3 is TGCAGCGTATCAAAACAGGGGTTTGGCACTGAAGCTTTCTTT. Translated, it gives CSVSKQGFGTEAFF.

The chain combines TRBV4-2 with TRBJ2-1, with 7 bases matching TRBD2. The CDR3 is 15 residues long. Germline lookup yields CDR1 LGHNA and CDR2 YNFKEQ. V lost 0 bases and J lost 6; bases outside the gene matches: 5. The CDR3 protein is CASSQEASGLNEQFF. The CDR3 DNA sequence: TGTGCCAGCAGCCAAGAGGCTAGCGGCCTCAATGAGCAGTTCTTC.

This sequence joins TRBV5-1 and TRBJ1-2; D is undetermined. Trimming pared 0 bases from V and 0 bases from J, leaving 6 bases between. Germline V gene sequence: CDR1 SGHRS, CDR2 YFSETQ. CDR3 size: 14 residues. CDR3 DNA: TGCGCCAGCAGCTTGGACAGCACTAACTATGGCTACACCTTC. Protein sequence: CASSLDSTNYGYTF.

In its sample, this clonotype was seen a few times. V usage is TRBV29-1 and J usage is TRBJ2-1; 7 bases align to TRBD1. Germline V gene sequence: CDR1 SQVTM, CDR2 ANQGSEA. Losses at the gene ends were 6 bases for V and 1 base for J; bases not matched to a gene: 6. The CDR3 length is 14 residues. CDR3 sequence reads: CSVPDRASYNEQFF. CDR3 nucleotide sequence: TGCAGCGTGCCCGACAGGGCATCCTACAATGAGCAGTTCTTC.

This clonotype was observed a handful of times. The CDR3 is CSVGPQGNYGYTF. CDR3 coding DNA: TGCAGCGTTGGACCTCAGGGGAACTATGGCTACACCTTC. V and J are TRBV29-1 and TRBJ1-2, with D perhaps matching TRBD1 (6 bases). Germline V gene sequence: CDR1 SQVTM, CDR2 ANQGSEA. CDR3 size: 13 residues. Trimming cost V 4 bases and J 2 bases, with 11 bases left between them.

The rearrangement uses TRBV25-1 and TRBJ2-5; maybe TRBD1 (5 bases). Deletions cut 3 bases from V and 0 bases from J, with 8 bases between. The CDR3 runs to 14 residues. In germline, CDR1 is MGHDK, CDR2 SYGVNS. The CDR3 sequence is CASSEIRDQETQYF. In DNA form, the CDR3 reads TGTGCCAGCAGTGAGATCAGGGACCAAGAGACCCAGTACTTC.